The entry below describes one T cell receptor beta chain. Germline assignment: CDR1 MGHRA and CDR2 YSYEKL. CDR3 length equals 14 residues. V shed 4 bases, J shed 3 bases, and the junction held 2 bases outside the gene matches. This entry comes from a study of shared clonotypes between healthy human individuals. The protocol was immunoSEQ multiplex PCR, while the TCRdb copy is restricted to in-frame clones and leaves out a portion. In the table there are 2 million to 2.5 million clones, approximately 94% of which are singletons. This sequence originates from a man between 18 and 35 years old in good health. Material: naive CD4+ T cells sorted from blood. Subset noted: CD45RA+ positively selected. This sequence joins TRBV4-1 and TRBJ1-4, with 7 nucleotides matching TRBD1. CDR3 sequence: CASSRGTANEKLFF. CDR3 DNA: TGCGCCAGCAGCCGCGGGACAGCTAATGAAAAACTGTTTTTT.